The 8 T cell receptor beta chains given below trace back to one sample, sequenced in a study of T cell responses to AZD1222 COVID-19 vaccine. Assay used: immunoSEQ multiplex PCR; TCRdb lists only in-frame clones, some missing. This repertoire shows about 150,000 clones, around 91% found once; its top ten account for approximately 5.9%. Sequences were derived from peripheral blood, sampled 28 days after the second AZD1222 dose. These receptors were collected from an adult who received the AZD1222 COVID-19 vaccine.

This clone was detected once. V gene TRBV3-1 (or the pseudogene TRBV3-2) combines with J gene TRBJ1-4; D may be TRBD1 (6 bases). The V end was cut by 0 bases, the J end by 8 bases, with 13 bases between. This CDR3 region has 15 residues. Germline CDR1 reads LGHDT; CDR2 reads YNNKEL (reference sequence). The CDR3 protein is CASSQEWAGVEKLFF. In DNA form, the CDR3 reads TGTGCCAGCAGCCAAGAGTGGGCAGGGGTCGAAAAACTGTTTTTT.

The chain carries TRBV7-2 and TRBJ1-1, with 8 bases that match TRBD1. With V trimmed by 4 bases and J by 2 bases, 3 bases remained unmatched. CDR3 size: 14 residues. The germline gives CDR1 SGHTA, CDR2 FQGNSA. The chain's CDR3 is CASSWTGINTEAFF. The CDR3 DNA follows: TGTGCCAGCAGCTGGACAGGGATCAACACTGAAGCTTTCTTT.

The chain couples TRBV5-6 to TRBJ1-1; no definite D call. The CDR3 extends over 15 amino acids. Germline V gene lookup returns CDR1 SGHDT and CDR2 YYEEEE. V lost 4 bases and J lost 0, with 13 bases in between. This CDR3 is CASSRPRALNTEAFF. The DNA of the CDR3 is TGTGCCAGCAGCCGGCCGCGGGCATTGAACACTGAAGCTTTCTTT. Full variable domain (missing parts from reference TRBV5-6 and TRBJ1-1): DAGVTQSPTHLIKTRGQQVTLRCSPKSGHDTVSWYQQALGQGPQFIFQYYEEEERQRGNFPDRFSGHQFPNYSSELNVNALLLGDSALYLCASSRPRALNTEAFFGQGTRLTVV.

The V and J genes are TRBV28 and TRBJ2-3; D perhaps matches TRBD1 (6 bases). Germline values: CDR1 MDHEN, CDR2 SYDVKM. The CDR3 is 14 amino acids. V lost 5 bases and J lost 3, with 12 bases in between. The chain's CDR3 is CASSNGQRTDTQYF. DNA of the CDR3: TGTGCCAGCAGTAATGGACAGAGAACAGATACGCAGTATTTT.

A word on this clone: Other DNA sequences in the same sample also yield this CDR3. The chain has TRBV7-3 and TRBJ2-5; D remains unclear. Between the trimmed V and J ends, which lost 1 base and 5 bases, there was a span of 8 bases. Germline-derived CDR1 and CDR2 are SGHTA and FQGTGA. CDR3 length: 13 amino acids. The CDR3 region is CASSLNPRETQYF. DNA for the CDR3: TGTGCCAGCAGCTTAAACCCGCGCGAGACCCAGTACTTC.

This clone was found once. The CDR3 nucleotides are TGTGCCAGTAGTATTGACCGGGCCAACGTCCTGACTTTC. This sequence encodes CASSIDRANVLTF. The chain combines TRBV19 with TRBJ2-6; no clear D. The V end lost 3 bases, the J end lost 5 bases, and 5 bases lay between the germline ends. Germline-derived CDR1 and CDR2 are LNHDA and SQIVND (reference sequence). This CDR3 has 13 residues.

The count of this clone is one. The chain recombines TRBV19 with TRBJ1-5, with 7 bases matching TRBD1. CDR1 LNHDA and CDR2 SQIVND come from the germline V gene (reference sequence). The CDR3 consists of 15 residues. V was pared by 7 bases and J by 0 bases, with 6 bases of the junction left unmatched. The chain's CDR3 is CASTEGTDSNQPQHF. CDR3 sequence (DNA): TGTGCCAGTACTGAGGGGACAGATAGCAATCAGCCCCAGCATTTT.

V and J are TRBV18 and TRBJ1-2; 8 bases line up with TRBD1. CDR1 and CDR2 (germline): KGHSH, LQKENI. CDR3 length: 14 residues. Trimming cost V 1 base and J 3 bases; bases outside gene matches: 1. The CDR3 reads CASSPQDRDYGYTF. The CDR3 nucleotides read TGTGCCAGCTCACCACAGGACAGGGACTATGGCTACACCTTC.